The present entry profiles one T cell receptor beta chain with its context. The antigen remains unidentified. The data originate from a study of cytomegalovirus exposure and HLA in healthy donors. Overall study findings and caveats: There were over 150 TCR beta chains listed as cytomegalovirus-associated. Rare sequences made up most TCRs, while some public TCRs were found in many donors.

The PCR was carried out with 60 Vbeta primers and 13 Jbeta primers. The table came from immunoSEQ multiplex PCR; TCRdb's copy has only in-frame clones and leaves some out. In the table there are 150,000 or so clones, around 81% of which are singletons. Input material: PBMCs. This receptor was identified in a man aged 50 or older in good health and CMV-seronegative.

Here the CDR3 DNA reads TGTGCCAGCAGTCCGGGACTAGCGGGAGAGACCCAGTACTTC. Translating gives CASSPGLAGETQYF. The gene calls are TRBV7-6 and TRBJ2-5, with 12 bases that match TRBD2. V trimming: 6 bases; J trimming: 4 bases; junction bases outside the gene matches: 3. Looked up from germline, CDR1 is SGHVS and CDR2 is FNYEAQ. CDR3 length: 14 residues.